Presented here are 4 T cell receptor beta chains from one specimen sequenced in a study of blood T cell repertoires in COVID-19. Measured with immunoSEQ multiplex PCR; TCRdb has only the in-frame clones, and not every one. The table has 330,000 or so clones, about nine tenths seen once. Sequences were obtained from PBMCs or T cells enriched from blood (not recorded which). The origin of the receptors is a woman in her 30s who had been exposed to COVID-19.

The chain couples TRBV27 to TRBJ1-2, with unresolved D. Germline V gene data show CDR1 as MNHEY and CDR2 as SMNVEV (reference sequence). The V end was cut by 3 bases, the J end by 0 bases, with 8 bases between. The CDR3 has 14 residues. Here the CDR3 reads CASSFPVPNYGYTF. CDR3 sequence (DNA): TGTGCCAGCAGTTTTCCAGTCCCTAACTATGGCTACACCTTC.

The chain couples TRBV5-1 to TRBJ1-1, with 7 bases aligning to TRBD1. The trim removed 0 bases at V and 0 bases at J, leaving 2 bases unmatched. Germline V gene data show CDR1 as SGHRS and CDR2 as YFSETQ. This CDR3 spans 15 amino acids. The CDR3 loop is CASSLATGMNTEAFF. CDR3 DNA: TGCGCCAGCAGCTTGGCGACAGGGATGAACACTGAAGCTTTCTTT. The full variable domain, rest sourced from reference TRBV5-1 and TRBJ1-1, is KAGVTQTPRYLIKTRGQQVTLSCSPISGHRSVSWYQQTPGQGLQFLFEYFSETQRNKGNFPGRFSGRQFSNSRSEMNVSTLELGDSALYLCASSLATGMNTEAFFGQGTRLTVV.

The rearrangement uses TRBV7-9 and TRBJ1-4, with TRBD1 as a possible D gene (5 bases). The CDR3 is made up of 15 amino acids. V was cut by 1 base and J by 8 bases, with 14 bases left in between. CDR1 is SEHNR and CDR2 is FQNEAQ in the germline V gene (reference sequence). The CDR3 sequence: CASSLGGTSAEKLFF. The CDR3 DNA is TGTGCCAGCAGCTTAGGCGGGACGTCCGCCGAAAAACTGTTTTTT.

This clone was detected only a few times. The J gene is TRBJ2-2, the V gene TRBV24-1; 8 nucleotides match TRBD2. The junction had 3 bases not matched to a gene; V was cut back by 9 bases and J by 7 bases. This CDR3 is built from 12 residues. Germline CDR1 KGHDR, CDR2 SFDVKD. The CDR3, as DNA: TGTGCCACCCGCCGGGAGGGCGGGGAGCTGTTTTTT. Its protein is CATRREGGELFF.